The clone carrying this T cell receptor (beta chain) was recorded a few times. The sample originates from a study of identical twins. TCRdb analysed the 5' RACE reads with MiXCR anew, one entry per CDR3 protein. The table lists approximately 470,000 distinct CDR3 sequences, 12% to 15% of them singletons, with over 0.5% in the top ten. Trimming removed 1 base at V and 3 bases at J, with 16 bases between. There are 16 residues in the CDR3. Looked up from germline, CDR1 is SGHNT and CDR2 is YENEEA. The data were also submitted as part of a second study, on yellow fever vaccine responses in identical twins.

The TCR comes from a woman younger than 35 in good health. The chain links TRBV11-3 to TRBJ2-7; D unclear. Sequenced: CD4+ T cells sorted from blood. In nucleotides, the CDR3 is TGTGCCAGCAGCTTAGGTGGGCTAGTGGCCGTCTACGAGCAGTACTTC. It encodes CASSLGGLVAVYEQYF.